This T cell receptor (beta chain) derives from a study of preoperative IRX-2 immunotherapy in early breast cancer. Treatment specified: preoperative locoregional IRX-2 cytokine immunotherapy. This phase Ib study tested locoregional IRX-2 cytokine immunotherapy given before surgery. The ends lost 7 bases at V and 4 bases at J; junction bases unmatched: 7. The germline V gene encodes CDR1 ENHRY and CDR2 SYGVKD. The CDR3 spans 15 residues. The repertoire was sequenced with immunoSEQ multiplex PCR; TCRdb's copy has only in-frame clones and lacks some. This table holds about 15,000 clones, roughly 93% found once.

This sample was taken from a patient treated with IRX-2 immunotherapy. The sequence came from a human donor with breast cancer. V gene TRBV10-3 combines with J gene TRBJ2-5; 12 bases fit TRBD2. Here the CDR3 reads CAIKASGGAGETQYF. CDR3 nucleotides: TGTGCCATCAAGGCTAGCGGGGGGGCTGGAGAGACCCAGTACTTC.